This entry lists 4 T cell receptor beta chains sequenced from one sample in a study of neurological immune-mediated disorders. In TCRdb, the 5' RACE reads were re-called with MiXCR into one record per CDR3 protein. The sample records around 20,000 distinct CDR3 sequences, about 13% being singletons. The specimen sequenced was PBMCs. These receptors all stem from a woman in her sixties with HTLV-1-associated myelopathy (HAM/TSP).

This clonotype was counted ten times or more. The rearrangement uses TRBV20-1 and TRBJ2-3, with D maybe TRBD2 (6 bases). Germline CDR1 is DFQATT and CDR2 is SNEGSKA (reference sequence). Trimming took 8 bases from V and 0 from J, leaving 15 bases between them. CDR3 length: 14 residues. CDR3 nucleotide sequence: TGCAGTTCACCTAGCGAAACTAGCACAGATACGCAGTATTTT. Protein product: CSSPSETSTDTQYF.

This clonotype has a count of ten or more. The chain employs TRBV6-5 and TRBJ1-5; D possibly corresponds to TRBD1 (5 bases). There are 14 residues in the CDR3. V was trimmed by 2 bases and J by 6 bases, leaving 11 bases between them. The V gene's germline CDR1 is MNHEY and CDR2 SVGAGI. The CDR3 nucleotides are TGTGCCAGCAGTTACCTTGGGGGGAGTCAGCCCCAGCATTTT. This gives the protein CASSYLGGSQPQHF.

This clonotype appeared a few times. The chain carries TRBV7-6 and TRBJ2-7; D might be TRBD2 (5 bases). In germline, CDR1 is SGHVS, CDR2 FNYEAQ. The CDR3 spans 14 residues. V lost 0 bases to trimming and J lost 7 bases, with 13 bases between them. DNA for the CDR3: TGTGCCAGCAGCTTAGCTGTGGGTTTAGCGGAGCAGTACTTC. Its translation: CASSLAVGLAEQYF. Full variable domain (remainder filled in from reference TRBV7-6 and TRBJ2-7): GAGVSQSPRYKVTKRGQDVALRCDPISGHVSLYWYRQALGQGPEFLTYFNYEAQQDKSGLPNDRFSAERPEGSISTLTIQRTEQRDSAMYRCASSLAVGLAEQYFGPGTRLTVT.

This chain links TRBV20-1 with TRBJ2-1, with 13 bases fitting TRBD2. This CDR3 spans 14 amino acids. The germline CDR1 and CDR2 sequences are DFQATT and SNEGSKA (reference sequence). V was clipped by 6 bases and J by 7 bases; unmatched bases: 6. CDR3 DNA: TGCAGTGCCAAAGGACTAGCGGGAGTTAATGAGCAGTTCTTC. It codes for CSAKGLAGVNEQFF.